This is a list of T cell receptor beta chains from one sample in a study of T cells expressing NK-cell markers. TCRdb re-called the 5' RACE reads and catalogs CDR3 proteins one per entry, DNA excluded. The ten most abundant clones cover roughly 3.6% of a sample with around 550,000 distinct CDR3 sequences. The material sequenced was blood T cells: a sorted CD56 or NKG2C T cell subset, CD4+ or CD8+ T cells, or bulk PBMC T cells (not recorded which). The receptors originated from a young man in good health. CDR3s include the opening cysteine and the closing phenylalanine or tryptophan.

v_gene	j_gene	len	CDR3aa
TRBV19	TRBJ1-5	14	CASSIGQTNQPQHF
TRBV7-7	TRBJ2-3	14	CASSLSLGSDTQYF
TRBV25-1	TRBJ2-5	14	CASTQAGKEETQYF
TRBV7-2	TRBJ2-4	11	CALTRGGIQYF
TRBV19	TRBJ1-5	13	CASSHLDLQPQHF
TRBV24-1	TRBJ2-1	15	CATSDLASLYNEQFF
TRBV5-6	TRBJ2-1	16	CASSLGHRADYNEQFF
TRBV29-1	TRBJ2-2	17	CSVLGTSGRSDTGELFF
TRBV7-2	TRBJ2-7	13	CASSLRWEGEQYF
TRBV20-1	TRBJ2-1	13	CSADGTSGELQFF
TRBV29-1	TRBJ2-5	16	CSVGTGTALYQETQYF
TRBV5-6	TRBJ1-3	16	CASTDLEGASGNTIYF
TRBV12-3/TRBV12-4	TRBJ1-1	14	CASSLNTLGTEAFF
TRBV5-1	TRBJ2-1	15	CASSQDRGRSYEQFF
TRBV10-3	TRBJ2-1	12	CAISESNAGQFF
TRBV15	TRBJ2-1	12	CATRSSFNEQFF
TRBV15	TRBJ2-1	17	CATRAGGASGPHNEQFF
TRBV29-1	TRBJ1-1	13	CSVGLQGAGEAFF
TRBV6-5	TRBJ2-1	18	CASSYSLGTSGTYNEQFF
TRBV5-5	TRBJ2-3	14	CASSPGWSADTQYF
TRBV9	TRBJ1-1	14	CASTPEVGWTEAFF
TRBV29-1	TRBJ1-1	13	CSVERGANTEAFF
TRBV27	TRBJ2-3	16	CASSPGDGQRTDTQYF
TRBV20-1	TRBJ2-1	12	CSARPAGTEQFF
TRBV7-9	TRBJ1-1	14	CATLGGASNTEAFF
TRBV27	TRBJ2-3	16	CASSPPDLMGGDTQYF
TRBV24-1	TRBJ2-3	17	CATSDFSTSGSADTQYF
TRBV20-1	TRBJ1-4	13	CSASKGAKEKLFF
TRBV27	TRBJ1-4	15	CASSLAGTGYEKLFF
TRBV4-1	TRBJ2-1	15	CASSQVPSSYNEQFF
TRBV27	TRBJ2-3	14	CASSIGTTTDTQYF
TRBV24-1	TRBJ2-2	16	CATSEVTGSNTGELFF
TRBV19	TRBJ2-1	14	CASSILAGGAEQFF
TRBV12-3/TRBV12-4	TRBJ2-4	18	CASSSWAGGELAKNIQYF
TRBV7-2	TRBJ1-1	14	CASSSAGGWTEAFF
TRBV5-1	TRBJ2-5	11	CASSFGSLQYF
TRBV24-1	TRBJ2-1	13	CATSDRTSNEQFF
TRBV7-9	TRBJ2-7	13	CASSSIQGWEQYF
TRBV9	TRBJ1-2	12	CASSARRTDYTF
TRBV6-1	TRBJ1-6	14	CASSERSYNSPLHF
TRBV4-2	TRBJ2-2	17	CASSQDLGGGDTGELFF
TRBV5-1	TRBJ2-3	16	CASSFSGSRSTDTQYF